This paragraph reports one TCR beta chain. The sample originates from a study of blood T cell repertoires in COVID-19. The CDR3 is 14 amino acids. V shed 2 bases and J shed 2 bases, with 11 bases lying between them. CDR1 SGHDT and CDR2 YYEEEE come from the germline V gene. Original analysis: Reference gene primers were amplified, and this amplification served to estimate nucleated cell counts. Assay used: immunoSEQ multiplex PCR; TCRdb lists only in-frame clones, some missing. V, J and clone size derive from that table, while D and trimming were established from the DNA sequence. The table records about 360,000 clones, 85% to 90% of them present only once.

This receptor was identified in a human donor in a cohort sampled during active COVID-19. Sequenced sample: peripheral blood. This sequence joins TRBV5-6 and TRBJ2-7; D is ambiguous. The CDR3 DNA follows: TGTGCCAGCAGCTTTTCGTACGGTACCTACGAGCAGTACTTC. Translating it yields CASSFSYGTYEQYF.